This T cell receptor (beta chain) was found in a study of cytomegalovirus exposure and HLA in healthy donors. Findings and caveats of the study: CMV serostatus was the only immune exposure information that was available. In a later analysis, HLA-associated beta chains showed higher expansion and lower generation probabilities than comparable chains. A missense DCLRE1C variant was associated with V- and J-gene trimming of TCR beta chains in a later analysis, and an independent cohort replicated the association.

The V gene's germline CDR1 is LNHDA and CDR2 SQIVND (reference sequence). The V and J ends lost 3 bases and 11 bases respectively, with 14 bases between them. The CDR3 contains 13 residues. On this clone: Its cognate antigen is unknown.

Researchers ran the PCR with 60 Vbeta and 13 Jbeta primers. Produced via immunoSEQ multiplex PCR; TCRdb's table is partial and in-frame only. In the table there are about 90,000 clones, less than 65% of which are singletons. The specimen sequenced was PBMCs. This chain connects TRBV19 to TRBJ1-5, with D possibly being TRBD1 (5 bases). The sequence was collected from a young woman in good health and CMV-seropositive. In nucleotides, the CDR3 is TGTGCCAGTAGTATTTTGTCGGGGGAAACCCAGCATTTT. This encodes CASSILSGETQHF.